Shown below are 8 T cell receptor beta chains from a single sample sequenced in a study of beta chain features in type 1 diabetes. Overall study results and limits: Moderately but significantly shorter TCRB CDR3s were found in Type 1 diabetes patients in all four CD4+ subsets.

Their specific antigens are unknown. The investigators reverse transcribed all of the isolated RNA, so they sequenced expressed TCRB transcripts. Assay: immunoSEQ multiplex PCR; the TCRdb copy retains only in-frame clones and omits some. The sample has roughly 700,000 clones, around an eighth seen once. Sequences were obtained from naive CD4+ T cells from blood. The receptors shown here come from a man aged 18 to 35 with type 1 diabetes.

The V gene is TRBV5-6, the J gene TRBJ1-1, with 7 bases aligning to TRBD1. V dropped 0 bases and J dropped 1; count of bases not matched to a gene: 3. This CDR3 region has 15 residues. Germline CDR1 is SGHDT and CDR2 is YYEEEE. The CDR3 nucleotides read TGTGCCAGCAGCTTGGAGACAGGGCCGAACACTGAAGCTTTCTTT. Translated, it gives CASSLETGPNTEAFF.

V usage is TRBV6-5 and J usage is TRBJ1-2; maybe TRBD1 (5 bases). The V end was cut by 6 bases, the J end by 2 bases, with 10 bases between. The CDR3 totals 13 residues. The germline gives CDR1 MNHEY, CDR2 SVGAGI. The CDR3 DNA reads as TGTGCCAGCAGCCGACAGCCAAACTATGGCTACACCTTC. It codes for CASSRQPNYGYTF.

Only a few counts were recorded for this clone. The chain is built from TRBV7-8 and TRBJ1-4, with D tentatively TRBD1 (5 bases). Trimming removed 1 base from V and 8 bases from J, with 11 bases in between. Germline CDR1 SGHVS, CDR2 FQNEAQ. CDR3 length: 14 amino acids. CDR3 sequence (DNA): TGTGCCAGCAGCTTAGGGCAGGGTTGGGAAAAACTGTTTTTT. The encoded protein is CASSLGQGWEKLFF.

This clone was counted only a few times. The CDR3 DNA is TGTGCCAGCAGCCGATCCCAAGAGACCCAGTACTTC. Amino acid sequence: CASSRSQETQYF. The rearrangement joins TRBV9 to TRBJ2-5, with no clear D. The V end lost 4 bases, the J end lost 1 base, and 5 bases lay between the germline ends. The CDR3 has 12 residues. The germline V gene encodes CDR1 SGDLS and CDR2 YYNGEE. The full variable domain, rest sourced from reference TRBV9 and TRBJ2-5, is DSGVTQTPKHLITATGQRVTLRCSPRSGDLSVYWYQQSLDQGLQFLIQYYNGEERAKGNILERFSAQQFPDLHSELNLSSLELGDSALYFCASSRSQETQYFGPGTRLLVL.

This clone was recorded a few times. The J gene is TRBJ1-1, the V gene TRBV9; D is undetermined. V shed 2 bases and J shed 0 bases, with 8 bases lying between them. Germline values: CDR1 SGDLS, CDR2 YYNGEE. CDR3 length: 14 amino acids. CDR3 nucleotides: TGTGCCAGCAGCGTTGTACAAATGAACACTGAAGCTTTCTTT. As protein: CASSVVQMNTEAFF. Together with reference TRBV9 and TRBJ1-1, the CDR3 gives the full variable domain: DSGVTQTPKHLITATGQRVTLRCSPRSGDLSVYWYQQSLDQGLQFLIQYYNGEERAKGNILERFSAQQFPDLHSELNLSSLELGDSALYFCASSVVQMNTEAFFGQGTRLTVV.

In this sample, this clone turned up a few times. The same CDR3 can be traced to other DNA sequences in this sample. The chain links TRBV30 to TRBJ1-2, with D possibly matching TRBD1 (6 bases). This CDR3 has 12 residues. Germline V CDR1 and CDR2: GTSNPN, SVGIG (reference sequence). V lost 0 bases, J lost 5 bases, and 7 bases lay in between. CDR3 sequence: CAWSVQGYGYTF. Written as DNA, the CDR3 is TGTGCCTGGAGTGTACAGGGTTATGGCTACACCTTC.

This clone was counted a few times. J is TRBJ2-7 and V is TRBV11-2; 11 nucleotides line up with TRBD1. CDR1 is SGHAT and CDR2 is FQNNGV in the germline V gene. After removal of 6 bases from V and 3 bases from J, the junction contained 7 bases not matched to a gene. There are 15 residues in the CDR3. CDR3 residues: CASRPPGQGVYEQYF. The CDR3 DNA is TGTGCCAGCAGACCACCGGGACAGGGGGTCTACGAGCAGTACTTC.

This chain connects TRBV5-1 to TRBJ2-7; D call uncertain. The germline V gene has CDR1 SGHRS and CDR2 YFSETQ. Trimming cost V 0 bases and J 2 bases, with 9 bases left between them. This CDR3 is built from 14 residues. The CDR3 reads CASSLGLEAYEQYF. The CDR3 nucleotides are TGCGCCAGCAGCTTGGGACTTGAGGCCTACGAGCAGTACTTC.